This T cell receptor (beta chain) comes out of a study of blood T cell repertoires in COVID-19. Study details: There were acute and convalescent COVID-19 samples, and they came from the United States, Italy and Spain. T cells, B-cell-depleted T cells, or PBMCs provided the cDNA or gDNA that served as material.

This table comes from immunoSEQ multiplex PCR, and its TCRdb copy is limited to in-frame clones, with some not included. This table has some 180,000 clones, more than 80% appearing once. Trimming pared 5 bases from V and 4 bases from J, leaving 23 bases between. The germline gives CDR1 SGHVS, CDR2 FNYEAQ. The CDR3 contains 17 residues. The chain carries TRBV7-6 and TRBJ1-2; weak D call: TRBD1 (5 bases). The sample consisted of peripheral blood. The sequence was collected from a woman aged 60-75 years with acute or convalescent COVID-19. CDR3 protein: CASSETTPGAGPYGYTF. The CDR3 DNA sequence: TGTGCCAGCAGCGAGACAACCCCAGGCGCGGGGCCCTATGGCTACACCTTC. Supplemented by reference TRBV7-6 and TRBJ1-2, the full variable domain reads GAGVSQSPRYKVTKRGQDVALRCDPISGHVSLYWYRQALGQGPEFLTYFNYEAQQDKSGLPNDRFSAERPEGSISTLTIQRTEQRDSAMYRCASSETTPGAGPYGYTFGSGTRLTVV.